This T cell receptor (beta chain) was documented in a study of blood T cell repertoires in COVID-19. Study-wide background: Whether acute or convalescent, the COVID-19 samples came from the United States, Italy and Spain.

As processed by the authors: Reference gene primer amplification in the assay estimated nucleated cell counts. TCRdb keeps only in-frame clones here, not all; method: immunoSEQ multiplex PCR. The DNA gave D and trimming, while V, J and clone size come from that table. This sample yields 250,000 or so clones, of which 88% are seen a single time; 0.95% to 1% belongs to the top ten. The CDR3 is made up of 14 amino acids. V gave up 11 bases and J gave up 11 bases; unmatched junction bases: 15. Germline V lookup: CDR1 ENHRY, CDR2 SYGVKD. The sample was peripheral blood. The origin of this receptor is a woman aged 35 to 49 who had recovered from COVID-19. V is TRBV10-3 and J is TRBJ1-5; 10 positions match TRBD1. The DNA for the CDR3 is TGTGCCGCCTCCCCGGGACAGGGGTCCGAAGCCCAGCATTTT. Translating it yields CAASPGQGSEAQHF.